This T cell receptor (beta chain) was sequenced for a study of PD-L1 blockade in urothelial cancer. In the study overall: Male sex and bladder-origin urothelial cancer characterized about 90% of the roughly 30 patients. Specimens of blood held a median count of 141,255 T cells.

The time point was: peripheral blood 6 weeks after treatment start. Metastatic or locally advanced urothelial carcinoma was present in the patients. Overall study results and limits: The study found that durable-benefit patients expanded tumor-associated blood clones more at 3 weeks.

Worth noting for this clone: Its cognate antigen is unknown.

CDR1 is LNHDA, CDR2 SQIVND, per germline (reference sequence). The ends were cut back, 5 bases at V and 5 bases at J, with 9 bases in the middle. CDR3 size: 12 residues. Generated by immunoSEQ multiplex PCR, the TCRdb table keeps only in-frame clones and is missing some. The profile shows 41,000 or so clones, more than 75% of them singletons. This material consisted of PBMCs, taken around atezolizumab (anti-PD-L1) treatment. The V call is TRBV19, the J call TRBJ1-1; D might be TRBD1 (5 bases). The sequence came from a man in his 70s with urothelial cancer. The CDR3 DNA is TGTGCCAGTAGTCCCCCAGGGACTGAAGCTTTCTTT. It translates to CASSPPGTEAFF.